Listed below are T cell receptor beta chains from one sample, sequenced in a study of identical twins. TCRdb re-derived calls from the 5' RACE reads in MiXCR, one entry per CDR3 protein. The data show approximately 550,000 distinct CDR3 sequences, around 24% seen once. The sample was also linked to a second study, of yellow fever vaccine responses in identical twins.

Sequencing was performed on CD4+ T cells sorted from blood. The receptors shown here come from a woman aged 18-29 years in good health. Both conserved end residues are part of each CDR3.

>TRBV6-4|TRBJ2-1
CASRATGGSDNEQFF
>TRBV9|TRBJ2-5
CASSPPAGGLETQYF
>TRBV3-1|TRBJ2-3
CASCRDRGADTQYF
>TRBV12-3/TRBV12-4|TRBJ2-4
CASSSGGAKNIQYF
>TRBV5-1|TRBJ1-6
CASSLSGPSSPLHF
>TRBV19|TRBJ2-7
CASSRTGTDEQYF
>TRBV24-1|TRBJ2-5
CATSIGGTNQETQYF
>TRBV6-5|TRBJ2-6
CASSYSQSSGANVLTF
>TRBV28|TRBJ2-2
CAIPAPGGQGFTGELFF
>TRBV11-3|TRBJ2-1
CASSLRQLASHNEQFF
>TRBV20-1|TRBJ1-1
CSARTGWTEAFF
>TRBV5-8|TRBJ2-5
CASSSIETQYF
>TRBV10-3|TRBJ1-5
CAISTGGVYSNQPQHF
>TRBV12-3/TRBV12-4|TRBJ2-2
CASSLRLATGELFF
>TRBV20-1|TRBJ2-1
CSAPGLPGGPGNEQFF
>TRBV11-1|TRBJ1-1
CASSLGSLNRDRVNMNTEAFF
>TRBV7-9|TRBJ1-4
CASSFGGGHEKLFF
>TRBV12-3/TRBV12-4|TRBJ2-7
CASSFRGGSYEQYF
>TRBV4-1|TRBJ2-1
CASSQDRGQGTYNEQFF
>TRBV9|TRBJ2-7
CASSVAGAGVYEQYF
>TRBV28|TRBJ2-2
CASSQLAGGIGELFF